A selection of T cell receptor beta chains follows, all from one sample in a study of cytomegalovirus exposure and HLA in healthy donors. Sequencing used immunoSEQ multiplex PCR; TCRdb keeps in-frame clones, though not all of them. The sample includes 89,000 or so clones, just under 75% of them seen just once. The material sequenced was PBMCs. These receptors all come from a man in his 60s in good health and CMV-seronegative. Each CDR3 is given with its conserved first and last residue. D genes are given only for firm matches. Not all rows give a size; the values are once, few, many and, for expanded clones, a class.

v_gene,abundance,j_gene,d_gene,len,CDR3aa,CDR3nt
TRBV5-1,-,TRBJ2-5,TRBD2,15,CASSEPGLASETQYF,TGCGCCAGCAGTGAACCGGGACTAGCCTCAGAGACCCAGTACTTC
TRBV7-9,-,TRBJ2-1,TRBD2,13,CASSFRLANEQFF,TGTGCCAGCAGCTTCAGACTAGCGAATGAGCAGTTCTTC
TRBV5-5,-,TRBJ1-2,-,13,CASSGGGGPGYTF,TGTGCCAGCAGCGGAGGGGGGGGGCCTGGCTACACCTTC
TRBV7-9,-,TRBJ2-5,TRBD2,15,CASSPLAGHGETQYF,TGTGCCAGCAGCCCATTAGCGGGGCACGGAGAGACCCAGTACTTC
TRBV11-3,-,TRBJ2-1,-,13,CASSPTKYNEQFF,TGTGCCAGCAGCCCGACAAAATACAATGAGCAGTTCTTC
TRBV5-1,few,TRBJ2-5,TRBD1,15,CASSSYRGAGETQYF,TGCGCCAGCAGCTCCTACAGGGGCGCAGGAGAGACCCAGTACTTC
TRBV9,-,TRBJ2-3,TRBD2,15,CASSATSGGTDTQYF,TGTGCCAGCAGCGCGACTAGCGGGGGCACAGATACGCAGTATTTT
TRBV11-1,-,TRBJ1-4,-,15,CASSLMGALNEKLFF,TGTGCCAGCAGCTTAATGGGAGCCCTCAATGAAAAACTGTTTTTT
TRBV6-1,few,TRBJ1-2,-,15,CASSEALRGSYGYTF,TGTGCCAGCAGTGAAGCGCTTCGGGGGAGCTATGGCTACACCTTC
TRBV7-9,-,TRBJ2-3,TRBD2,16,CASSRLAGVSTDTQYF,TGTGCCAGCAGCCGCTTAGCGGGGGTAAGCACAGATACGCAGTATTTT
TRBV29-1,-,TRBJ2-7,-,12,CSVAGIYYEQYF,TGCAGCGTTGCCGGGATATACTACGAGCAGTACTTC
TRBV6-1,-,TRBJ2-1,-,13,CASSPGLNNEQFF,TGTGCCAGCAGCCCGGGACTGAACAATGAGCAGTTCTTC
TRBV19,-,TRBJ2-2,TRBD1,14,CASTPGGSTGELFF,TGTGCCAGTACACCAGGGGGAAGTACCGGGGAGCTGTTTTTT
TRBV30,-,TRBJ2-1,-,14,CAGRRRLYNEGQFF,TGTGCCGGGCGCAGGAGACTATACAATGAGGGGCAGTTCTTC
TRBV11-3,-,TRBJ2-1,-,13,CASSQHARSEQFF,TGTGCCAGCAGCCAACACGCTAGGAGTGAGCAGTTCTTC
TRBV7-3,-,TRBJ1-5,-,14,CASSLRTGNQPQHF,TGTGCCAGCAGCTTGCGGACAGGCAATCAGCCCCAGCATTTT
TRBV5-6,few,TRBJ2-7,TRBD1,15,CASSLPGTVSYEQYF,TGTGCCAGCAGCTTGCCCGGGACAGTCTCCTACGAGCAGTACTTC
TRBV5-5,-,TRBJ2-2,TRBD2,17,CASSLLPSGGGTGELFF,TGTGCCAGCAGCCTCCTTCCGAGCGGGGGGGGGACCGGGGAGCTGTTTTTT
TRBV6-1,once,TRBJ1-1,TRBD1,16,CASSEAAGQGNTEAFF,TGTGCCAGCAGTGAAGCTGCGGGACAGGGCAACACTGAAGCTTTCTTT
TRBV6-1,medium-sized,TRBJ1-1,-,16,CASSEDPINIDTEAFF,TGTGCCAGCAGTGAAGACCCGATTAACATCGACACTGAAGCTTTCTTT
TRBV5-1,-,TRBJ2-7,-,14,CASSLQAGVGEQYF,TGCGCTAGCAGCTTGCAGGCAGGGGTGGGCGAGCAGTACTTC
TRBV5-1,few,TRBJ1-1,-,11,CASSLDSEAFF,TGCGCCAGCAGCCTGGACAGCGAAGCTTTCTTT
TRBV7-6,-,TRBJ2-5,TRBD2,15,CASSLGGGAGETQYF,TGTGCCAGCAGCTTAGGCGGGGGGGCCGGAGAGACCCAGTACTTC
TRBV9,-,TRBJ2-7,TRBD2,15,CASSTPRAGGNEQYF,TGTGCCAGCAGCACCCCCCGAGCGGGGGGTAACGAGCAGTACTTC
TRBV6-5,-,TRBJ2-2,TRBD2,15,CASRKRGGGAGELFF,TGTGCCAGCAGAAAGCGGGGGGGCGGCGCCGGGGAGCTGTTTTTT
TRBV7-2,-,TRBJ1-3,-,13,CASSLDGGYTIYF,TGTGCCAGCAGCTTAGATGGGGGGTACACCATATATTTT
TRBV19,-,TRBJ1-5,-,15,CASSPGAGLNQPQHF,TGTGCCAGTAGTCCCGGTGCGGGGCTCAATCAGCCCCAGCATTTT
TRBV15,-,TRBJ1-6,-,15,CATSTRSGSGSPLHF,TGTGCCACCAGCACACGGTCAGGGTCGGGCTCACCCCTCCACTTT
TRBV7-9,-,TRBJ1-6,TRBD1,14,CASSSGQYNSPLHF,TGTGCCAGCAGCTCGGGACAGTATAATTCACCCCTCCACTTT